The clone carrying this T cell receptor (beta chain) showed up many times. The antigen is unknown. Per the germline V gene, CDR1 is ENHRY and CDR2 is SYGVKD. The CDR3 extends over 14 amino acids. V trimming: 6 bases; J trimming: 2 bases; junction bases outside the gene matches: 2. Patients picked for sequencing had shown CD8+CD57+ cell expansion detected by flow cytometry. These data originate in a study of CD8+CD57+ T cells in acquired aplastic anemia. At the level of the study: Sorted CD4+ and CD8+ cells yielded around 3.3 ug of DNA on average.

The study profiled TCR beta VDJ and CDR3 using genomic DNA as template. Each CDR3 protein is one row after TCRdb ran MiXCR on the reads. The table shows hundreds of thousands of distinct CDR3 sequences, with less than 35% occurring only once. Notes on the study in general: Around 30 was the count of CD8+ CDR3 sequences that patients shared with controls.

What was sequenced was sorted CD4+, CD8+, or CD8+CD57+ T cells (not recorded which) from PBMCs. The chain employs TRBV10-3 and TRBJ2-2; TRBD2 matches at 8 bases. The sequence was obtained from a human donor with aplastic anemia. Here the CDR3 reads CAIRRGGNTGELFF. Written as DNA, the CDR3 is TGTGCCATCAGACGGGGGGGTAACACCGGGGAGCTGTTTTTT.